One sample yielded the 16 T cell receptor beta chains listed below, sequenced in a study of T cells in Graves' hyperthyroidism and ophthalmopathy (dated by TCRdb to between 2019 and 2020). The method was multiplex PCR. These reads were obtained on an Illumina HiSeq 2000. Amplification of TCR beta CDR3 regions was carried out from RNA transcripts. The TCR CDR3 was subjected to a first round of RT-PCR using the HTBI primer set and the Qiagen OneStep RT-PCR kit. TCRdb handled the public reads itself, with Q25 trimming in fastp and clone calling in MiXCR, and kept productive beta chains. Identical CDR3 proteins give one entry, which carries the most common genes and DNA. This sample comprises 600,000 to 850,000 distinct CDR3 sequences, under 20% of them detected only once. The ten top clones hold approximately 16% of the sample. The source material was blood. Receptors originate from a woman aged 50 to 60 with Graves' hyperthyroidism that later progressed to Graves' ophthalmopathy.

Ten or more counts support this clonotype. This chain uses TRBV5-1 with TRBJ2-1; TRBD2 matches 7 bases. The ends lost 1 base at V and 3 bases at J; junction bases unmatched: 4. The CDR3 covers 15 residues. From germline, CDR1 is SGHRS and CDR2 YFSETQ. In nucleotides, the CDR3 is TGCGCCAGCAGCTTGTCGGGGGGAATCTACAATGAGCAGTTCTTC. It yields the protein CASSLSGGIYNEQFF.

This clonotype appeared a few times. This chain connects TRBV9 to TRBJ1-5; 7 bases agree with TRBD1. J lost 1 base, V lost 0 bases, and 4 bases had no gene match. Germline lookup yields CDR1 SGDLS and CDR2 YYNGEE. This CDR3 has 16 residues. CDR3 region: CASSVVGRGSNQPQHF. The CDR3 region has the DNA TGTGCCAGCAGCGTAGTTGGCAGGGGGAGCAATCAGCCCCAGCATTTT.

This clonotype was detected many times. The rearrangement links TRBV5-5 to TRBJ1-5; D remains ambiguous. The V gene lost 0 bases and the J gene lost 0 bases, with 7 bases spanning the gap. The CDR3 consists of 15 residues. Germline CDR1 reads SGHKS; CDR2 reads YYEKEE (reference sequence). The CDR3 sequence is CASSLGPHSNQPQHF. The CDR3 region has the DNA TGTGCCAGCAGCTTGGGGCCTCATAGCAATCAGCCCCAGCATTTT. The entire variable domain, with the rest obtained from reference TRBV5-5 and TRBJ1-5, is as follows: DAGVTQSPTHLIKTRGQQVTLRCSPISGHKSVSWYQQVLGQGPQFIFQYYEKEERGRGNFPDRFSARQFPNYSSELNVNALLLGDSALYLCASSLGPHSNQPQHFGDGTRLSIL.

This clonotype was found many times. The gene calls are TRBV7-8 and TRBJ1-4; D gene unclear. CDR3 length: 12 amino acids. The germline V gene has CDR1 SGHVS and CDR2 FQNEAQ. Trimming shortened V by 1 base and J by 8 bases, and 5 bases separated the two germline ends. CDR3 coding DNA: TGTGCCAGCAGCTTAGTACAGGAAAAACTGTTTTTT. Its translation is CASSLVQEKLFF. The full variable domain, rest sourced from reference TRBV7-8 and TRBJ1-4, is GAGVSQSPRYKVAKRGQDVALRCDPISGHVSLFWYQQALGQGPEFLTYFQNEAQLDKSGLPSDRFFAERPEGSVSTLKIQRTQQEDSAVYLCASSLVQEKLFFGSGTQLSVL.

In its sample, this clonotype was seen a few times. The CDR3 region has the DNA TGTGCCAGCAGTTACGCGTCCACCGGGGAGCTGTTTTTT. Translated: CASSYASTGELFF. The chain recombines TRBV6-2 or TRBV6-3 with TRBJ2-2; no definite D call. The CDR3 covers 13 residues. V lost 2 bases, J lost 4 bases, and 5 bases lay in between. The germline CDR1 and CDR2 sequences are MNHEY and SVGEGT.

This clonotype was recorded at least ten times. This chain uses TRBV6-1 with TRBJ2-7; TRBD1 matches at 9 bases. This CDR3 spans 16 amino acids. Germline trimming cut 10 bases from V and 5 bases from J; bases unmatched to any gene: 18. Germline loops: CDR1 MNHNS, CDR2 SASEGT. The CDR3 nucleotides read TGTGCCACCTCAGGAGTGGGGGACAGGGTGAGTCACGAGCAGTACTTC. Translation gives CATSGVGDRVSHEQYF.

This clonotype has at least ten counts. V gene TRBV7-6 combines with J gene TRBJ2-3; D gene ambiguous. Germline V lookup: CDR1 SGHVS, CDR2 FNYEAQ. This CDR3 is 15 amino acids long. Trimming removed 0 bases at V and 5 bases at J, with 12 bases between. DNA of the CDR3: TGTGCCAGCAGCTTAGCGTCCGGGTCCCTAGATACGCAGTATTTT. Its protein is CASSLASGSLDTQYF.

This clonotype came up many times. V usage is TRBV5-1 and J usage is TRBJ1-1; 7 positions match TRBD1. Germline V gene data show CDR1 as SGHRS and CDR2 as YFSETQ. J lost 4 bases, V lost 4 bases, and 16 bases had no gene match. The CDR3 runs 17 residues. CDR3 region: CASSATRDSSAGTEAFF. CDR3 nucleotide sequence: TGCGCCAGCAGCGCAACCCGGGACAGTTCGGCGGGCACTGAAGCTTTCTTT.

This clonotype came up many times. V is TRBV18 and J is TRBJ2-5, with 8 bases aligning to TRBD1. The CDR3 loop spans 17 amino acids. V lost 2 bases and J lost 5; bases outside the gene matches: 13. The germline V gene has CDR1 KGHSH and CDR2 LQKENI. CDR3: CASSPIYRQGLTETQYF. CDR3 sequence (DNA): TGTGCCAGCTCACCAATATACCGACAGGGGCTGACGGAGACCCAGTACTTC.

At least ten counts were recorded for this clonotype. CDR3 amino acids: CASSLDSAPDQPQHF. Written as DNA, the CDR3 is TGCGCCAGCAGCTTGGACAGTGCTCCGGATCAGCCCCAGCATTTT. The genes are TRBV5-1 and TRBJ1-5; no reliable D call. Germline V gene sequence: CDR1 SGHRS, CDR2 YFSETQ. V shed 0 bases and J shed 5 bases, with 12 bases lying between them. The CDR3 runs 15 residues.

This clonotype was seen repeatedly, ten times or more. V is TRBV3-1 and J is TRBJ2-3; D is ambiguous. The germline V gene has CDR1 LGHDT and CDR2 YNNKEL (reference sequence). This CDR3 contains 12 residues. Trimming shortened V by 2 bases and J by 7 bases, and 7 bases separated the two germline ends. CDR3 region: CASSQYRYTQYF. Here the CDR3 DNA reads TGTGCCAGCAGCCAATATCGTTATACGCAGTATTTT.

This clonotype has at least ten counts. The rearrangement joins TRBV20-1 to TRBJ2-1; 10 nucleotides match TRBD2. The CDR3 is 15 residues long. Germline CDR1 is DFQATT and CDR2 is SNEGSKA (reference sequence). V gave up 5 bases and J gave up 6 bases; unmatched junction bases: 10. Here the CDR3 DNA reads TGCAGTGCTGGGGCACCGGGACTAGCGAGCAATGAGCAGTTCTTC. Translating gives CSAGAPGLASNEQFF.

This clonotype was counted only a few times. The chain uses TRBV7-3 and TRBJ2-2; tentatively, D is TRBD2 (6 bases). The CDR3 is 15 amino acids. V was clipped by 3 bases and J by 6 bases, with 14 bases between them. CDR1 and CDR2 from the germline V gene are SGHTA and FQGTGA. DNA of the CDR3: TGTGCCAGCAGCTTGGGACTCCCTGGGGCCGGGGAGCTGTTTTTT. It encodes CASSLGLPGAGELFF.

This clonotype showed up just a few times. This chain connects TRBV28 to TRBJ1-1, with D uncertain. Germline CDR1 MDHEN, CDR2 SYDVKM. CDR3 length: 13 residues. V was clipped by 4 bases and J by 4 bases, with 10 bases between them. This CDR3 is CASSSPGITEAFF. Written as DNA, the CDR3 is TGTGCCAGCAGTTCCCCGGGCATCACTGAAGCTTTCTTT.

This sequence joins TRBV29-1 and TRBJ1-2, with TRBD1 identical over 7 bases. With V trimmed by 5 bases and J by 4 bases, 10 bases remained unmatched. This CDR3 is built from 14 residues. Per germline, CDR1 SQVTM and CDR2 ANQGSEA. The CDR3 coding sequence is TGCAGCGTTTCTGCCGGGACAGCTATCTATGGCTACACCTTC. Translated: CSVSAGTAIYGYTF.

With regard to this clonotype: Since a much larger clone is just one base distant, this may be a read error. V gene TRBV7-2 combines with J gene TRBJ2-1, with a tentative D call TRBD2 (5 bases). Trimming took 10 bases from V and 5 from J, leaving 15 bases between them. CDR3 size: 13 residues. From germline, CDR1 is SGHTA and CDR2 FQGNSA. CDR3 coding DNA: TGTGCCACCACACCCAGAGGGCACAATGAGCAGTTCTTC. Amino acid sequence: CATTPRGHNEQFF.